This T cell receptor (beta chain) was sequenced in a study of T-cell memory formation after mild COVID-19. The CDR3 has 14 amino acids. Looked up from germline, CDR1 is SGHTA and CDR2 is FQGNSA. Trimming at V came to 4 bases and at J to 6 bases, leaving 7 bases not matched to a gene. The study's findings and limits: CM and EM subsets held most contracting CD4+ clones; EMRA held CD8+ ones.

TCRdb fed the 5' RACE reads into MiXCR, producing one record per CDR3 protein. The table lists approximately 250,000 distinct CDR3 sequences, approximately 15% of them singletons. This clonotype was found a few times. Antigen unknown. This TCR was sampled from a man younger than 35 who had mild COVID-19 (a few samples of this study predate the infection). Cell type and time point are not known. The specimen was PBMCs or a T cell subset sorted from them (not recorded which). V usage is TRBV7-2 and J usage is TRBJ2-7, with 9 positions matching TRBD1. CDR3 loop: CASSSNRGRSEQYF. For the CDR3, the DNA is TGTGCCAGCAGCTCTAACAGGGGGCGAAGCGAGCAGTACTTC.